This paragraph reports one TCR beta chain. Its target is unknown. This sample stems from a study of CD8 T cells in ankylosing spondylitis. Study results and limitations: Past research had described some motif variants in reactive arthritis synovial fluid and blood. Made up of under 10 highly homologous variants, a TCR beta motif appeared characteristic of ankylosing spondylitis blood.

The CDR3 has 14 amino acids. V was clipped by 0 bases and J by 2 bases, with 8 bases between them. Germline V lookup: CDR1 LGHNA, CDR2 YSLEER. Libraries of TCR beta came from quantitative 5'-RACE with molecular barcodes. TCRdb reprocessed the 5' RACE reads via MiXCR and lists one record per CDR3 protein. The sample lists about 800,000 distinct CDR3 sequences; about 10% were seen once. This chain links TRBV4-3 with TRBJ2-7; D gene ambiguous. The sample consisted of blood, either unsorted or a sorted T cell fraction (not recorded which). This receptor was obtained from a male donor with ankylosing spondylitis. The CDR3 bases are TGCGCCAGCAGCCAAGAGAACCAGCCCTACGAGCAGTACTTC. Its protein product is CASSQENQPYEQYF.